Listed below are T cell receptor beta chains from one sample, sequenced in a study of blood T cells in healthy people across ages. A single record per CDR3 protein comes from TCRdb applying MiXCR to the 5' RACE reads. Counted here are roughly 1,500,000 distinct CDR3 sequences, 42% occurring once; the ten biggest clones make up 7.9%. The sequenced sample was blood. The source of these receptors is a woman aged 18-29 years in good health. Each CDR3 is given without its conserved first and last residue.

v_gene	j_gene	CDR3aa
TRBV20-1	TRBJ2-7	SASAPSGGGPYEQY
TRBV5-1	TRBJ1-1	ASSFSQVNTEAF
TRBV20-1	TRBJ1-4	SARRQGTDRNEKLF
TRBV12-3/TRBV12-4	TRBJ2-5	ASSSVKGAQY
TRBV7-9	TRBJ2-6	ASSQELGASSGANVLT
TRBV6-5	TRBJ1-2	ASSYSPGQTKGYT
TRBV10-3	TRBJ2-5	AISGLAGTNEQY
TRBV6-6	TRBJ2-7	ASSTSPGGYEQY
TRBV12-5	TRBJ2-2	ASGSRTGNTGELF
TRBV2	TRBJ2-3	ASSEAAALRDTQY
TRBV10-3	TRBJ2-1	AITRTGGGNEQF
TRBV6-1	TRBJ2-7	ASSERDRSSYEQY
TRBV11-2	TRBJ2-1	ASRAGTGVYIYNEQF
TRBV20-1	TRBJ2-1	SARRDSPNEQF
TRBV27	TRBJ2-1	ASSSPGTGNNEQF
TRBV27	TRBJ2-7	ASRRGLATTYEQY
TRBV11-2	TRBJ1-4	ASSGTDREKLF